Listed below are T cell receptor beta chains from one sample, sequenced in a study of cytomegalovirus exposure and HLA in healthy donors. Clones were sequenced by immunoSEQ multiplex PCR, and TCRdb holds only the in-frame ones, with some missing. Of roughly 150,000 clones in the sample, 75% are singletons; the top ten hold 2.5% to 3%. The sample was PBMCs. These receptors originate from a woman aged 45-65 years in good health and CMV-seropositive. Each CDR3 is given with its conserved first and last residue. The D gene is left open where the match is weak. Clone size is stated in some rows and not others, as once, few, many or a class when expanded.

size	D	V	J	DNA	CDR3
NA	NA	TRBV5-1	TRBJ1-1	TGCGCCAGCAGCGGGCAGGGGTCCTTGGTCACTGAAGCTTTCTTT	CASSGQGSLVTEAFF
NA	TRBD2	TRBV2	TRBJ2-1	TGTGCCAGCAGAGAAAGCGGGGGGGACTACAATGAGCAGTTCTTC	CASRESGGDYNEQFF
NA	TRBD2	TRBV5-1	TRBJ2-5	TGCGCCAGCAGCCCAGGGACTAGTTCGCGCCAAGAGACCCAGTACTTC	CASSPGTSSRQETQYF
NA	TRBD1	TRBV29-1	TRBJ2-3	TGCAGCGTTGAAGAGATGTGGGCACAGGGGAGAGGCACAGATACGCAGTATTTT	CSVEEMWAQGRGTDTQYF
NA	TRBD1	TRBV14	TRBJ1-1	TGTGCCAGCAGCCTCGGACAGGGGAACACTGAAGCTTTCTTT	CASSLGQGNTEAFF
NA	NA	TRBV5-1	TRBJ2-5	TGCGCCAGCAGCTTGGGCAGGGCCGGAGAGACCCAGTACTTC	CASSLGRAGETQYF
NA	NA	TRBV5-1	TRBJ2-7	TGCGCCAGCAGCTTCCTGACAGGTTCCTACGAGCAGTACTTC	CASSFLTGSYEQYF
few	NA	TRBV6-1	TRBJ1-5	TGTGCCAGCAGTACAGACGGAAATCAGCCCCAGCATTTT	CASSTDGNQPQHF
NA	NA	TRBV7-2	TRBJ2-2	TGTGCCAGCAGCTTAGAGGCCCAGCGGCCAAGCGGGGAGCTGTTTTTT	CASSLEAQRPSGELFF
once	NA	TRBV18	TRBJ1-1	TGTGCCAGCGCGAGGACGGGGGGCATTGAAGCTTTCTTT	CASARTGGIEAFF
few	TRBD1	TRBV9	TRBJ2-7	TGTGCCAGCAGCGTAGGGGCAGTCGACAGGGGTAACGAGCAGTACTTC	CASSVGAVDRGNEQYF
once	NA	TRBV5-4	TRBJ2-3	TGTGCCAGCAGGGGCAGGGGAGGCACAGATACGCAGTATTTT	CASRGRGGTDTQYF
NA	NA	TRBV28	TRBJ2-7	TGTGCCAGCAGCCGAGGGGGCTACGAGCAGTACTTC	CASSRGGYEQYF
NA	TRBD1	TRBV5-1	TRBJ2-1	TGCGCCAGCAGCGAAATACACAGGGGGAATGAGCAGTTCTTC	CASSEIHRGNEQFF
NA	TRBD2	TRBV30	TRBJ2-3	TGTGCCTGGAGCGGACTAGCGGGGGGTCAGACTAGCACAGATACGCAGTATTTT	CAWSGLAGGQTSTDTQYF
NA	TRBD2	TRBV7-2	TRBJ2-7	TGTGCCAGCAGCCCCGTATCTCTAGCGGGGGGCGGGGACGAGCAGTACTTC	CASSPVSLAGGGDEQYF
NA	TRBD2	TRBV9	TRBJ2-5	TGTGCCAGCAGCCCGCGGGGGGCCGGTCCCGAGACCCAGTACTTC	CASSPRGAGPETQYF
once	NA	TRBV19	TRBJ2-3	TGTGCCAGTAGGGACCCGGGGGGCCGAGGCACAGATACGCAGTATTTT	CASRDPGGRGTDTQYF
NA	TRBD1	TRBV19	TRBJ1-5	TGTGCCAGTAGGGGACAGGGCAATCAGCCCCAGCATTTT	CASRGQGNQPQHF
NA	NA	TRBV29-1	TRBJ1-1	TGCAGCGTTACAGACCCAGGAATGAACACTGAAGCTTTCTTT	CSVTDPGMNTEAFF
few	TRBD1	TRBV9	TRBJ1-4	TGTGCCAGCAGCTTGGGGACAGGGGAAACTAATGAAAAACTGTTTTTT	CASSLGTGETNEKLFF
NA	NA	TRBV21-1	TRBJ2-7	TGTGCCAGCAGCAAAGGCAGCGTCAAGCAGTACTTC	CASSKGSVKQYF
NA	NA	TRBV11-2	TRBJ2-5	TGTGCCAGCAGCTTACTGGGCCCAAGGACCCAGTACTTC	CASSLLGPRTQYF
few	TRBD1	TRBV6-5	TRBJ2-7	TGTGCCAGCAGTTATGGGGGACAGGGTTACGAGCAGTACTTC	CASSYGGQGYEQYF
NA	NA	TRBV6-1	TRBJ2-5	TGTGCCAGCAGTGCCATCCAAGAGACCCAGTACTTC	CASSAIQETQYF
NA	NA	TRBV19	TRBJ1-5	TGTGCCAGTAGCCAGGGGTGGAGGAATGGCAATCAGCCCCAGCATTTT	CASSQGWRNGNQPQHF
once	TRBD2	TRBV9	TRBJ2-1	TGTGCCAGCAGCGCAGGCTCTAGCGGGGGAAACAATGAGCAGTTCTTC	CASSAGSSGGNNEQFF
NA	TRBD1	TRBV10-3	TRBJ2-1	TGTGCCATCAGTGAGTCCCGTGCCGGGACAGGGGGGAATGAGCAGTTCTTC	CAISESRAGTGGNEQFF
NA	NA	TRBV6-5	TRBJ1-2	TGTGCCAGCAGTTACTTAGGAGGCGATGGCTACACCTTC	CASSYLGGDGYTF
few	TRBD2	TRBV19	TRBJ2-3	TGTGCCAGTAGTATTTCGTTGAGCGGGGGGGCAGGGGATACGCAGTATTTT	CASSISLSGGAGDTQYF
NA	TRBD2	TRBV7-2	TRBJ2-1	TGTGCCAGCAGCTTAGGTTCTAGCGGGGGGCGGGAGCAGTTCTTC	CASSLGSSGGREQFF
NA	TRBD2	TRBV2	TRBJ2-7	TGTGCCAGCAGTGGGGGGGGGTACGAGCAGTACTTC	CASSGGGYEQYF
NA	NA	TRBV10-3	TRBJ1-2	TGTGCCATCAGTGCACAGGGTGGCGAGTGGGGCTACACCTTC	CAISAQGGEWGYTF
NA	TRBD1	TRBV5-1	TRBJ1-2	TGCGCCAGCTCCCCGGGACAGTCCTATGGCTACACCTTC	CASSPGQSYGYTF
NA	NA	TRBV5-4	TRBJ1-1	TGTGCCAGCAGCTTAGGGAGCAGTGAAGCTTTCTTT	CASSLGSSEAFF
few	TRBD2	TRBV9	TRBJ2-1	TGTGCCAGCAGCATTAGCGGGGGGCCCAACAATGAGCAGTTCTTC	CASSISGGPNNEQFF
once	NA	TRBV9	TRBJ1-2	TGTGCCAGCAGCGTAGACGAGTACTATGGCTACACCTTC	CASSVDEYYGYTF
NA	TRBD1	TRBV14	TRBJ1-2	TGTGCCAGCAGCCCCAAGAGTGGGACAGCCTATGGCTACACCTTC	CASSPKSGTAYGYTF
NA	TRBD1	TRBV19	TRBJ2-5	TGTGCCAGTAGTATTGGTATTCAGGGGGCGAGTCAAGAGACCCAGTACTTC	CASSIGIQGASQETQYF
few	NA	TRBV7-6	TRBJ2-7	TGTGCCAGCAGCGCGGGTCAGGGGCACGAGCAGTACTTC	CASSAGQGHEQYF
NA	TRBD1	TRBV6-5	TRBJ2-7	TGTGCCAGCAGTTACTCAAGGACAGGGAGCGAGCAGTACTTC	CASSYSRTGSEQYF
once	TRBD2	TRBV7-3	TRBJ2-1	TGTGCCAGCAGCTTAGAGCGGGGTGGTGGGGATGAGCAGTTCTTC	CASSLERGGGDEQFF
NA	NA	TRBV6-5	TRBJ2-3	TGTGCCAGCAGTTACAACCTAGCAACAGATACGCAGTATTTT	CASSYNLATDTQYF
NA	TRBD2	TRBV29-1	TRBJ2-3	TGCAGCGTGGATAGCGGGGGGTTTTTCGATACGCAGTATTTT	CSVDSGGFFDTQYF
few	NA	TRBV19	TRBJ1-1	TGTGCCAGTAGTCTCCCAGGGAACACTGAAGCTTTCTTT	CASSLPGNTEAFF
NA	TRBD1	TRBV6-1	TRBJ2-1	TGTGCCAGCAGACTAGACAGGGGGTACAATGAGCAGTTCTTC	CASRLDRGYNEQFF
NA	TRBD1	TRBV5-8	TRBJ2-3	TGTGCCAGCATCCTCGGGGCAGGGGGTTCAGATACGCAGTATTTT	CASILGAGGSDTQYF
NA	NA	TRBV27	TRBJ1-6	TGTGCCAGCAGTCTGAGACCAGGGGCCCTGGGGAATTCACCCCTCCACTTT	CASSLRPGALGNSPLHF
NA	NA	TRBV7-9	TRBJ2-2	TGTGCCAGCAGCTTCCTCGGGCGAGGGACCGGGGAGCTGTTTTTT	CASSFLGRGTGELFF
NA	TRBD1	TRBV5-6	TRBJ2-5	TGTGCCAGCAGCTTGACAGGGGGGCCGATGGAGACCCAGTACTTC	CASSLTGGPMETQYF
NA	NA	TRBV18	TRBJ2-1	TGTGCCAGCTCACCGGGAGGGGGGGATGAGCAGTTCTTC	CASSPGGGDEQFF
NA	NA	TRBV5-1	TRBJ1-4	TGCGCCAGCAGCTTGGCCTTGGGAGGTGGGGAAAAACTGTTTTTT	CASSLALGGGEKLFF
NA	NA	TRBV10-2	TRBJ1-4	TGCGCCAGCAGTGAAGGCACTTGGCAGGCGGGGGAAAAACTGTTTTTT	CASSEGTWQAGEKLFF
NA	NA	TRBV9	TRBJ2-1	TGTGCCAGCAGCGTAGTAGTCGTCCCGGGGAATGAGCAGTTCTTC	CASSVVVVPGNEQFF
NA	TRBD1	TRBV5-4	TRBJ2-7	TGTGCCAGCAGTTCGACAGGGGGCGATTACGAGCAGTACTTC	CASSSTGGDYEQYF